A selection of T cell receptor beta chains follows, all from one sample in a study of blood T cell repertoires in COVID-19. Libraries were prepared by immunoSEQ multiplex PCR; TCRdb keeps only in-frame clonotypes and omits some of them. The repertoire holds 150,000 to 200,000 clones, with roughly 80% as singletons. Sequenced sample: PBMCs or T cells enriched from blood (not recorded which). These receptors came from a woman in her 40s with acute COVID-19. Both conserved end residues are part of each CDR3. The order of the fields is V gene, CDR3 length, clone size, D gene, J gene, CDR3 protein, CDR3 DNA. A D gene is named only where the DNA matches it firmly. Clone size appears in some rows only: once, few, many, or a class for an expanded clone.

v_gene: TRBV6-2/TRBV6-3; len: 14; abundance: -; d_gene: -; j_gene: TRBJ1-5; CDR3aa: CASSPPGQNQPQHF; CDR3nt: TGTGCCAGCAGCCCCCCCGGACAGAATCAGCCCCAGCATTTT
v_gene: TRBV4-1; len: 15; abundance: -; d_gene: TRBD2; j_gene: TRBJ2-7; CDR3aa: CASSHMTSGGYEQYF; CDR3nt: TGCGCCAGCAGCCATATGACTAGCGGAGGTTACGAGCAGTACTTC
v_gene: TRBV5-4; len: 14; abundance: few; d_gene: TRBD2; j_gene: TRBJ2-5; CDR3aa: CASSLGGGSTPQYF; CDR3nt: TGTGCCAGCAGCTTGGGCGGCGGGAGCACCCCCCAGTACTTC
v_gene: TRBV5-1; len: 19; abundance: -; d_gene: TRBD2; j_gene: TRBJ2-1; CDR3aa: CASSLAGLAGGSSYNEQFF; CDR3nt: TGCGCCAGCAGCTTGGCCGGCCTAGCGGGGGGTAGCTCCTACAATGAGCAGTTCTTC
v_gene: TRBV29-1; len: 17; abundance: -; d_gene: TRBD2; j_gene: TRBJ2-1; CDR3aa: CSVHGLAGGPGYNEQFF; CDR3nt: TGCAGCGTTCACGGACTAGCGGGAGGGCCGGGATACAATGAGCAGTTCTTC
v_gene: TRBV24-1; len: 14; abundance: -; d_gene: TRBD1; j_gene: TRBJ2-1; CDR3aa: CATSETGGGGEQFF; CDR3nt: TGTGCCACCAGTGAGACAGGGGGTGGTGGTGAGCAGTTCTTC
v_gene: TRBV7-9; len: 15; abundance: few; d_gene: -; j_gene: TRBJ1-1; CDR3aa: CASSPNLGVFTEAFF; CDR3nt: TGTGCCAGCAGCCCCAACCTCGGGGTTTTCACTGAAGCTTTCTTT
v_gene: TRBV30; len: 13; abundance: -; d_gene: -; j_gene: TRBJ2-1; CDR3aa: CAWRGGRGNEQFF; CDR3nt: TGTGCCTGGAGGGGGGGTCGAGGCAATGAGCAGTTCTTC
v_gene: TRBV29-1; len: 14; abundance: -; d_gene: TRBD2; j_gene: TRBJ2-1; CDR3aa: CSVDRGRAYNEQFF; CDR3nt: TGCAGCGTTGATCGGGGGAGGGCCTACAATGAGCAGTTCTTC
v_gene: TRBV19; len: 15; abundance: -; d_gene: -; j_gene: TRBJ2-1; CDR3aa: CASSRAVSSYNEQFF; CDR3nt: TGTGCCAGTAGCCGAGCGGTGAGCTCCTACAATGAGCAGTTCTTC
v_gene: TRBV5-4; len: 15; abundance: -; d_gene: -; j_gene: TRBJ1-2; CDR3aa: CASSINLQSNYGYTF; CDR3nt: TGTGCCAGCAGCATAAACCTACAGAGCAACTATGGCTACACCTTC
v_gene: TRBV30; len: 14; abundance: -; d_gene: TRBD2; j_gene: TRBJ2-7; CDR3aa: CAWSPIGTSYEQYF; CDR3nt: TGTGCCTGGAGTCCCATCGGGACTAGCTACGAGCAGTACTTC
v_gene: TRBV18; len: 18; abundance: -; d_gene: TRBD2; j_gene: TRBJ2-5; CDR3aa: CASSPRTSGTSGIETQYF; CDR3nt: TGTGCCAGCTCACCGCGAACGAGCGGGACTAGCGGGATCGAGACCCAGTACTTC
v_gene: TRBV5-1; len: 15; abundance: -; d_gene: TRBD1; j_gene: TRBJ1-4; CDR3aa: CASSLTDRATEKLFF; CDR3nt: TGCGCCAGCAGCTTGACTGACAGGGCCACCGAAAAACTGTTTTTT
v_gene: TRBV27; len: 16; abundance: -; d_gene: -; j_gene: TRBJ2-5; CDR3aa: CASSLSWALSGGTQYF; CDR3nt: TGTGCCAGCAGTTTAAGTTGGGCCCTGTCCGGGGGGACCCAGTACTTC
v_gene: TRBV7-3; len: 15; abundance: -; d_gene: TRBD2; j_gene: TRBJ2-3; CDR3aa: CASSGGRADADTQYF; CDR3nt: TGTGCCAGCAGCGGCGGGAGGGCCGACGCAGATACGCAGTATTTT
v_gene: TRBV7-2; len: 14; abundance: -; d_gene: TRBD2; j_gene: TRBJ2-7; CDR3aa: CASSLVREGYEQYF; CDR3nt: TGTGCCAGCAGCTTAGTGCGGGAGGGCTACGAGCAGTACTTC
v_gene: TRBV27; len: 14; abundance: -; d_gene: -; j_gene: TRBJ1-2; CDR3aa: CASRGSQGLYGYTF; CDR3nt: TGTGCCAGCAGGGGCTCTCAGGGCCTCTATGGCTACACCTTC
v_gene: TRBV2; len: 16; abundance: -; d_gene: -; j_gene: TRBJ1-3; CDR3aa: CASSERTARGGNTIYF; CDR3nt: TGTGCCAGCAGTGAACGAACGGCAAGAGGGGGAAACACCATATATTTT
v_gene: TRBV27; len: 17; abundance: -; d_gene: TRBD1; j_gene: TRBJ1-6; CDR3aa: CASSFLGQGYHNSPLHF; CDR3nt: TGTGCCAGCAGTTTCCTGGGACAGGGGTACCATAATTCACCCCTCCACTTT
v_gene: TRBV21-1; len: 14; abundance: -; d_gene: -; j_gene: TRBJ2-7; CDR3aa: CASSSQAGVDEQYF; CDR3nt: TGTGCCAGCAGCTCCCAAGCGGGAGTAGATGAGCAGTACTTC
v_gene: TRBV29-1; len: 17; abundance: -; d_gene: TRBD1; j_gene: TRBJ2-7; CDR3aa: CSVVLSGGGDRAYEQYF; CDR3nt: TGCAGCGTTGTTCTATCGGGGGGAGGGGACAGGGCCTACGAGCAGTACTTC
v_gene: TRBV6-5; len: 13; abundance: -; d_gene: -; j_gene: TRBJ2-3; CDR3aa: CASSSRPTDTQYF; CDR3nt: TGTGCCAGCAGTTCTAGGCCAACAGATACGCAGTATTTT
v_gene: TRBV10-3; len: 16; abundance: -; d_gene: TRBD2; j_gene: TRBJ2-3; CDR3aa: CAISESGLAGGDTQYF; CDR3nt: TGTGCCATCAGTGAGTCAGGACTAGCGGGGGGGGATACGCAGTATTTT
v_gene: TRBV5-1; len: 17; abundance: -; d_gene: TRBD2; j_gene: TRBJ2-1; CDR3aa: CASSSTPSGGPYNEQFF; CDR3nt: TGCGCCAGCAGCTCGACACCAAGCGGGGGCCCGTACAATGAGCAGTTCTTC
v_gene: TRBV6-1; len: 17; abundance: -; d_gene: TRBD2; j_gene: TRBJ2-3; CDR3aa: CASSEGGRRERTDTQYF; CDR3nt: TGTGCCAGCAGTGAAGGCGGGCGGCGGGAGAGGACAGATACGCAGTATTTT
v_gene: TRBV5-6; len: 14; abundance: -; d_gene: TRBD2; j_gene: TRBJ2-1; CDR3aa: CASSPSGYYNEQFF; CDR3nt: TGTGCCAGCAGCCCTAGCGGGTATTACAATGAGCAGTTCTTC
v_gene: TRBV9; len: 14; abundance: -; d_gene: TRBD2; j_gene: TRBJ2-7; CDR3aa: CASSLTSPSYEQYF; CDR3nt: TGTGCCAGCTCCCTGACTAGCCCCTCCTACGAGCAGTACTTC
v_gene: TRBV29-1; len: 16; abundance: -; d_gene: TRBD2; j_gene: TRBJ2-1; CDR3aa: CSVDRSTGPGGNEQFF; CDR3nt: TGCAGCGTTGATAGGTCTACTGGCCCCGGGGGGAATGAGCAGTTCTTC
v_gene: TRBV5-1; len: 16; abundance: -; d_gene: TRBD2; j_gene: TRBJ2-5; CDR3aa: CASSLETSGSGETQYF; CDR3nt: TGCGCCAGCAGCTTGGAGACTAGCGGGAGCGGGGAGACCCAGTACTTC
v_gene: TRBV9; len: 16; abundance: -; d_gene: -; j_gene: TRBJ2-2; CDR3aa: CASSVSMRPDAGELFF; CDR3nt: TGTGCCAGCAGCGTATCCATGAGGCCAGATGCCGGGGAGCTGTTTTTT
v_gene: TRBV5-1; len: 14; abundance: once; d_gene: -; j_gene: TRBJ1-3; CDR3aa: CASSLAGFGNTIYF; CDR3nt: TGCGCCAGCAGCTTAGCAGGGTTCGGAAACACCATATATTTT
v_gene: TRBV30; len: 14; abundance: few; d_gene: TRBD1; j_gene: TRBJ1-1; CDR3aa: CAWGQAPMNTEAFF; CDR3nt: TGTGCCTGGGGACAGGCACCTATGAACACTGAAGCTTTCTTT
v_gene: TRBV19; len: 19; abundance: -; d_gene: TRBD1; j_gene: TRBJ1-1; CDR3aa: CASSADRGPGTTMWTEAFF; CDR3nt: TGTGCCAGTAGCGCTGACAGGGGACCCGGTACCACAATGTGGACTGAAGCTTTCTTT
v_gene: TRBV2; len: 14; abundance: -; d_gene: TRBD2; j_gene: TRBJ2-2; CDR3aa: CASSDWEGPGELFF; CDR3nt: TGTGCCAGCAGTGATTGGGAGGGGCCCGGGGAGCTGTTTTTT
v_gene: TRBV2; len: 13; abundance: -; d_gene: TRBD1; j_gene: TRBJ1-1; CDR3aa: CASRGQTNTEAFF; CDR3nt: TGTGCCAGCAGGGGACAGACTAACACTGAAGCTTTCTTT
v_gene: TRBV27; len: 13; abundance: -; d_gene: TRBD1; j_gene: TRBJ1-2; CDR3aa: CASSLTGGNDYTF; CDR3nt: TGTGCCAGCAGTTTAACAGGGGGTAACGACTACACCTTC
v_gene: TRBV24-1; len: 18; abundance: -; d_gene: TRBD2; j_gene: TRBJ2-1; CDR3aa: CATSESSGRGILVDEQFF; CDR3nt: TGTGCCACCAGTGAGTCTAGCGGGAGGGGAATTCTTGTGGATGAGCAGTTCTTC
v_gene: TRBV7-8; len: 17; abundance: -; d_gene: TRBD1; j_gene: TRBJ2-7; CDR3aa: CASSSRRGQGYSYEQYF; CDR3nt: TGTGCCAGCAGCTCCCGCAGGGGACAGGGGTATTCCTACGAGCAGTACTTC
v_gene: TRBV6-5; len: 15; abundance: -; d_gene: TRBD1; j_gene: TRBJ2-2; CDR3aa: CASSRGGWNTGELFF; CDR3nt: TGTGCCAGCAGCCGAGGGGGCTGGAACACCGGGGAGCTGTTTTTT
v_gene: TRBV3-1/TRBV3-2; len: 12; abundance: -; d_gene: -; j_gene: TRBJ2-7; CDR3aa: CASSPGVYEQYF; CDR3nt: TGTGCCAGCAGCCCCGGGGTATACGAGCAGTACTTC
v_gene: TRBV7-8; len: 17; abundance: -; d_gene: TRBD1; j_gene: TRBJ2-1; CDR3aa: CASSRVNRGSGTNEQFF; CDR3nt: TGTGCCAGCAGCCGAGTTAACAGGGGATCGGGAACGAATGAGCAGTTCTTC
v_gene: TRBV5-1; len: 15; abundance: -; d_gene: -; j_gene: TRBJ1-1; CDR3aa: CASSFGHGQNTEAFF; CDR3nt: TGCGCCAGCAGCTTTGGCCATGGACAGAACACTGAAGCTTTCTTT
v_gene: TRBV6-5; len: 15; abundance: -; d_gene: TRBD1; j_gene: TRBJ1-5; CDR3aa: CASRLGQGGNQPQHF; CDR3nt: TGTGCCAGCAGACTTGGACAGGGGGGGAATCAGCCCCAGCATTTT
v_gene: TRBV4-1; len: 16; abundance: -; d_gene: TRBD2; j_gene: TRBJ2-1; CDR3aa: CASSEVAGEVYNEQFF; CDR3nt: TGCGCCAGCAGCGAAGTAGCGGGAGAGGTGTACAATGAGCAGTTCTTC
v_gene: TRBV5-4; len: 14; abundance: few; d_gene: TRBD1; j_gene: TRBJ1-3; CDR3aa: CASSGATGTNTIYF; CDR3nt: TGTGCCAGCAGCGGAGCGACAGGGACGAACACCATATATTTT